These T cell receptor beta chains were read from a single sample in a study of CD8 T cells in Susac syndrome. TCRdb re-derived calls from the immunoSEQ multiplex PCR reads in MiXCR, one entry per CDR3 protein. The sample has tens of thousands of distinct CDR3 sequences; approximately 94% are singletons. The sequencing sample was made of CD8+ T cells from PBMCs. The receptors were gathered from a human donor in good health. Each CDR3 is given with its conserved first and last residue. A D gene is named only where the DNA matches it firmly. Rows give clone size only sometimes, using once, few, many, or a class for an expanded clone.

TGTGCCAGCAGCGTAGCAGGGGGCGGCCACAATGAGCAGTTCTTC,CASSVAGGGHNEQFF,.,TRBD1,TRBV9,TRBJ2-1
TGTGCCAGCAGTGGCTATGTCACTACTTACAATGAGCAGTTCTTC,CASSGYVTTYNEQFF,.,.,TRBV25-1,TRBJ2-1
TGTGCCAGCAGTCTCCCGAGGATGAGCTCCTACAATGAGCAGTTCTTC,CASSLPRMSSYNEQFF,.,.,TRBV12-3/TRBV12-4,TRBJ2-1
TGCGCCAGCAGCTTGGCCGAGGACAGCTACGAGCAGTACTTC,CASSLAEDSYEQYF,.,.,TRBV5-1,TRBJ2-7
TGTGCCCCGGGGGGGGGTACCGTGACTAGCGGGAGAAGAATATCCTACAATGAGCAGTTCTTC,CAPGGGTVTSGRRISYNEQFF,.,TRBD2,TRBV10-3,TRBJ2-1
TGCGCCAGCAGCTTGGCCGGTCTAGCGGTTGAATACGAGCAGTACTTC,CASSLAGLAVEYEQYF,.,TRBD2,TRBV5-1,TRBJ2-7
TGCAGCGTTGAAGTTTGGTCAGGGTCGGATGAGCAGTTCTTC,CSVEVWSGSDEQFF,.,.,TRBV29-1,TRBJ2-1
TGTGCTAGCAGCTTAAGGAACACCGGGGAGCTGTTTTTT,CASSLRNTGELFF,.,.,TRBV7-7,TRBJ2-2
TGCGCCAGCAGCCAAGTAGGTCAGCCCCAGCATTTT,CASSQVGQPQHF,.,.,TRBV4-1,TRBJ1-5
TGTGCCAGCTCACCCCCGACAGTGCCGAACACTGAAGCTTTCTTT,CASSPPTVPNTEAFF,.,.,TRBV18,TRBJ1-1
TGTGCCACCAGTGACCGGGACAGGCACTATGGCTACACCTTC,CATSDRDRHYGYTF,.,TRBD1,TRBV24-1,TRBJ1-2
TGTGCCAGCAGTTTGTGGGGCAGGGGCGCCTACGAGCAGTACTTC,CASSLWGRGAYEQYF,.,.,TRBV27,TRBJ2-7
TGTGCCAGCAGTTTAGTGTGGGGGAGCAATCAGCCCCAGCATTTT,CASSLVWGSNQPQHF,.,.,TRBV27,TRBJ1-5
TGCAGTCCTTTGGTCCGACAGGGGGTAGCAGATACGCAGTATTTT,CSPLVRQGVADTQYF,.,TRBD1,TRBV20-1,TRBJ2-3
TGTGCCAGCAGGCGAGTGTTTGAAGGGTACACTGAAGCTTTCTTT,CASRRVFEGYTEAFF,.,.,TRBV2,TRBJ1-1
TGTGCCAGCAGCGACCGGGCCCAGGGAGGCGAGCAGTACTTC,CASSDRAQGGEQYF,.,.,TRBV9,TRBJ2-7
TGTGCCAGCAGCTTCAAGGGGAGCGCCGAGCAGTACTTC,CASSFKGSAEQYF,.,.,TRBV7-2,TRBJ2-7
TGTGCCAGCAGTTTCACAGTATTGTATGAGCAGTTCTTC,CASSFTVLYEQFF,.,.,TRBV12-3/TRBV12-4,TRBJ2-1
TGTGCCACCAGCAGCCTGAATCAGCCCCAGCATTTT,CATSSLNQPQHF,.,.,TRBV15,TRBJ1-5
TGTGCCAGCAGTTTATCCCCAGGGGATGGCTACACCTTC,CASSLSPGDGYTF,.,.,TRBV27,TRBJ1-2
TGTGCCACCAGTCCTAGCGGGGGGGCAGATACGCAGTATTTT,CATSPSGGADTQYF,.,TRBD2,TRBV24-1,TRBJ2-3
TGCGCCAGCAGCCCCATGAGCGGGGGGCTAGGAGATACGCAGTATTTT,CASSPMSGGLGDTQYF,.,TRBD2,TRBV4-1,TRBJ2-3
TGTGCCAGCAGCCAAGGGGTGGAGACCCAGTACTTC,CASSQGVETQYF,.,.,TRBV3-1,TRBJ2-5
TGTGCCAGCAGCGTAGATTTAGGGGGGTACAATGAGCAGTTCTTC,CASSVDLGGYNEQFF,.,.,TRBV9,TRBJ2-1
TGCGCCAGCAGCTTGACTAGCGGGCCCAGCTCCTACGAGCAGTACTTC,CASSLTSGPSSYEQYF,.,TRBD2,TRBV5-1,TRBJ2-7
TGCGCCAGCAGCCCCTCCGGGAATGGCTACACCTTC,CASSPSGNGYTF,few,.,TRBV5-1,TRBJ1-2
TGTGCCAGTAGGGGTAACTATGGCTACACCTTC,CASRGNYGYTF,.,.,TRBV19,TRBJ1-2
TGCGCCAGCAGCCAAGATAGGGTAGGGGAGACCCAGTACTTC,CASSQDRVGETQYF,.,.,TRBV4-3,TRBJ2-5
TGTGCCAGCAGCCCGAAATTCAGGGGGCTGGGGAACACTGAAGCTTTCTTT,CASSPKFRGLGNTEAFF,.,TRBD1,TRBV5-6,TRBJ1-1
TGTGCCAGCAGTGATGGACCGGGCGGGGATGGCGAGCAGTTCTTC,CASSDGPGGDGEQFF,once,.,TRBV2,TRBJ2-1
TGTGCTAGTGGTTCGGAGGGATGGCCGGCAGATACGCAGTATTTT,CASGSEGWPADTQYF,.,.,TRBV12-5,TRBJ2-3
TGTGCTAGTGGTTTGGTGGGGGGTCCGCATCAGCCCCAGCATTTT,CASGLVGGPHQPQHF,.,.,TRBV12-5,TRBJ1-5
TGTGCCACCGATAAGGGACAGGATAAATATGGCTACACCTTC,CATDKGQDKYGYTF,.,TRBD1,TRBV2,TRBJ1-2
TGTGCCAGCAGTTTGGTATACGGGGACGGGACCTACGAGCAGTACTTC,CASSLVYGDGTYEQYF,.,.,TRBV27,TRBJ2-7
TGCGCCAGCAGCCAGGTGGAGGGGGACGAGCAGTACTTC,CASSQVEGDEQYF,.,.,TRBV4-1,TRBJ2-7
TGTGCCTTCAGCCACGGACGGAACTCCTACGAGCAGTACTTC,CAFSHGRNSYEQYF,.,.,TRBV13,TRBJ2-7
TGCAGTGCCACTAGATATCATGGCTACACCTTC,CSATRYHGYTF,.,.,TRBV20-1,TRBJ1-2
TGCGCCAGCAGTCAATCCCGGACAGGATCGAATCAGCCCCAGCATTTT,CASSQSRTGSNQPQHF,once,TRBD1,TRBV23-1,TRBJ1-5
TGTGCCAGCAGCTTTGGAGGGCGAGGGAAAGAGACCCAGTACTTC,CASSFGGRGKETQYF,.,.,TRBV5-4,TRBJ2-5
TGTGCCAGCAGGGGACAGTACTATGGCTACACCTTC,CASRGQYYGYTF,.,TRBD1,TRBV12-3/TRBV12-4,TRBJ1-2